This TCR beta chain derives from a study of T cell repertoires in cytomegalovirus infection. Study-level information: Both a matching HLA type and CMV infection were indicated by public TCR beta signatures. Study-level findings and limits: Dominant in the ex vivo response were TCR beta clonotypes restricted by HLA-C and specific for CMV. People with CMV and the relevant HLA were identified by cumulative public TCR beta family frequency.

TCRdb ran MiXCR on the reads and lists one entry per CDR3 protein. The sample records approximately 600,000 distinct CDR3 sequences, almost 40% being singletons. Trimming removed 5 bases from V and 1 base from J; junction bases left unmatched: 5. The CDR3 length is 14 residues. Germline values: CDR1 MNHEY, CDR2 SMNVEV (reference sequence). A note on this clonotype: Antigen specificity is unknown.

The source of this sequence is a human donor in good health (CMV status not recorded). Some clones in this sample may be carry-over from other donors' samples. The chain recombines TRBV27 with TRBJ2-7, with 7 positions matching TRBD2. Sequences were derived from cultured PBMCs, sampled from culture after CMV antigen stimulation. The chain's CDR3 is CASSPFGGSYEQYF. As DNA, the CDR3 is TGTGCCAGCAGTCCTTTCGGGGGGTCCTACGAGCAGTACTTC.